The source of this TCR beta chain is a study of early T cells in non-severe SARS-CoV-2 infection. Study background: Unsorted whole-blood RNA was sequenced in bulk, leaving chains unpaired. Whole-study findings and limits: Anti-spike CD8 responses were favored by VDJdb matching, which missed private and CD4 specificities.

V lost 0 bases, J lost 0 bases, and 13 bases lay in between. CDR3 length: 17 residues. Germline V lookup: CDR1 SGHTA, CDR2 FQGNSA. This clonotype appeared many times. Its antigen remains unidentified. Attachment of unique molecular identifiers was made to individual cDNA molecules. MiXCR, applied by TCRdb to the 5' RACE reads, yields one record per CDR3 protein. The table includes about 60,000 distinct CDR3 sequences, 8.9% detected once. Material: whole blood. V is TRBV7-2 and J is TRBJ2-3, with D possibly TRBD2 on 6 matching bases. The TCR originated in an adult who was a healthcare worker with PCR-confirmed SARS-CoV-2 infection or an uninfected control (not recorded which). CDR3 amino acids: CASSLAPSAGSTDTQYF. The DNA for the CDR3 is TGTGCCAGCAGCTTAGCCCCCAGTGCGGGGAGCACAGATACGCAGTATTTT.